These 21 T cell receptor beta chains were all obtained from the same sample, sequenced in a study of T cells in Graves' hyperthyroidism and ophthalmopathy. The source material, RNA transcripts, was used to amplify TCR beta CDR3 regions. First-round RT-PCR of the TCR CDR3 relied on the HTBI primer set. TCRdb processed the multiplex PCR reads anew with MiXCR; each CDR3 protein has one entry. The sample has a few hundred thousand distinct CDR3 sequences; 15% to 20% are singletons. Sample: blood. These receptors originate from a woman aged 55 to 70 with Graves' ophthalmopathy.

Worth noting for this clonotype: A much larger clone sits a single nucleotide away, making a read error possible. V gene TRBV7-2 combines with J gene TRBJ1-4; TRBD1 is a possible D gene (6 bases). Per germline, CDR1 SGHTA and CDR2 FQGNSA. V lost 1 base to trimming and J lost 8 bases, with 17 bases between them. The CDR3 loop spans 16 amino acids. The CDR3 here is CASSLGLARGDEKLFF. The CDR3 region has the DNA TGTGCCAGCAGCTTAGGACTAGCCAGGGGAGACGAAAAACTGTTTTTT.

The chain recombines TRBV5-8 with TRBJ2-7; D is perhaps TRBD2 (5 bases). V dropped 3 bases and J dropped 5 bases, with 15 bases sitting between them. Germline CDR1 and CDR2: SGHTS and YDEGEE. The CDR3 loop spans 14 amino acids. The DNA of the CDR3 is TGTGCCAGCAGCTCTGGACTTATCCGGAACGAGCAGTACTTC. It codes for CASSSGLIRNEQYF.

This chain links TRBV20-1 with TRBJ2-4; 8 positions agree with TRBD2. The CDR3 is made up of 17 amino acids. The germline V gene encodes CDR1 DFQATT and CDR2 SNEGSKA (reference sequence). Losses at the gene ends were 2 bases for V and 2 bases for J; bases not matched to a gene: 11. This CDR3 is CSARTISGMGSKNIQYF. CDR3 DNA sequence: TGCAGTGCTAGAACAATTAGCGGGATGGGATCCAAAAACATTCAGTACTTC.

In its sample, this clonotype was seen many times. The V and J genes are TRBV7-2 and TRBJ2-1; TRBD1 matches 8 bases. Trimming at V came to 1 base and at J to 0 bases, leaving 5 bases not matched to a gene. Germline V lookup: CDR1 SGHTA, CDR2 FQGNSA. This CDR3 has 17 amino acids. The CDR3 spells CASSLGGDRSSYNEQFF. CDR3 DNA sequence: TGTGCCAGCAGCTTAGGCGGGGACAGGAGCTCCTACAATGAGCAGTTCTTC.

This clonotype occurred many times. CDR3 loop: CASSRSGSNYGYTF. The CDR3, as DNA: TGTGCCAGCAGCCGTTCGGGCAGTAACTATGGCTACACCTTC. This chain connects TRBV5-5 to TRBJ1-2; D gene unclear. Germline values: CDR1 SGHKS, CDR2 YYEKEE (reference sequence). The CDR3 runs 14 residues. Trimming removed 4 bases from V and 1 base from J, with 11 bases in between.

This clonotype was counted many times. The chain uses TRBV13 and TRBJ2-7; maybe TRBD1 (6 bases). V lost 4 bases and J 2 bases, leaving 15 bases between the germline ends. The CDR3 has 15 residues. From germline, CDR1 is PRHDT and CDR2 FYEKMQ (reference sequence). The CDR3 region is CASSSGMDSTYEQYF. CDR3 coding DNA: TGTGCCAGCAGCTCGGGCATGGACAGTACCTACGAGCAGTACTTC.

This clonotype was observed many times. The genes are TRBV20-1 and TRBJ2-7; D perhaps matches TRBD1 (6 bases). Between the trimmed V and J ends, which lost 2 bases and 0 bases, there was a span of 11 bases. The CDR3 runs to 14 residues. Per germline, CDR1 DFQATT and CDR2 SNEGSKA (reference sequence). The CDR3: CSARLRGHSYEQYF. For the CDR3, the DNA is TGCAGTGCTAGACTCAGGGGCCACTCCTACGAGCAGTACTTC.

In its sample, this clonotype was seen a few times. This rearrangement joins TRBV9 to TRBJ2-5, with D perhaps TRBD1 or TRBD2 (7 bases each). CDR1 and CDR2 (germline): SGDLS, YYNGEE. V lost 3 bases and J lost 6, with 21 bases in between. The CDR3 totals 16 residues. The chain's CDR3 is CASSAPGGAIGQTQYF. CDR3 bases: TGTGCCAGCAGCGCACCAGGGGGGGCGATTGGGCAGACCCAGTACTTC.

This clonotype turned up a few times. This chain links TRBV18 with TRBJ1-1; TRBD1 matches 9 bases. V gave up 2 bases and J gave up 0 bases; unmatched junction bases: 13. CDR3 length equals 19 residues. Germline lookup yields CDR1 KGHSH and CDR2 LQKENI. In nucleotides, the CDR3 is TGTGCCAGCTCACCAACCGTAAGTACAGGGGGCCGAATGAACACTGAAGCTTTCTTT. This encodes CASSPTVSTGGRMNTEAFF.

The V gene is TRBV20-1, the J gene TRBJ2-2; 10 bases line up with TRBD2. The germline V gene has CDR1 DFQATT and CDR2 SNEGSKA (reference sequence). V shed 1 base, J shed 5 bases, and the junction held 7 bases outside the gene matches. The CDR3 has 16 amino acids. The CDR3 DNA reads TGCAGTGCTAGAGGCGGGGCTAGCGGGAGAACCGGGGAGCTGTTTTTT. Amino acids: CSARGGASGRTGELFF.

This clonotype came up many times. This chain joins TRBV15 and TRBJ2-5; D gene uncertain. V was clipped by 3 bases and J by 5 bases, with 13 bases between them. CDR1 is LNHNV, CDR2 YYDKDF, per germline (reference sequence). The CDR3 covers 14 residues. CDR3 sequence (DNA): TGTGCCACCAGCAGGACCCAGTCGGAGGAGACCCAGTACTTC. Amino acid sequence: CATSRTQSEETQYF.

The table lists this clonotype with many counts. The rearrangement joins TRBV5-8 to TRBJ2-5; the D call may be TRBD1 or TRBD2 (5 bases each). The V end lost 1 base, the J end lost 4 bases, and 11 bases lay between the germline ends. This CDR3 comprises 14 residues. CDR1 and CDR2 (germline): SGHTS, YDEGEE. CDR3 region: CASSLRSRGETQYF. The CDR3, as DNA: TGTGCCAGCAGCTTGAGGTCGAGGGGAGAGACCCAGTACTTC.

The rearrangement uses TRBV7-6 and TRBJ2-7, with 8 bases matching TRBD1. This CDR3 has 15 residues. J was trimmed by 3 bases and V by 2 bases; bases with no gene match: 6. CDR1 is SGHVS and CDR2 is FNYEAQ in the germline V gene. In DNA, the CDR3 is TGTGCCAGCAGCTTATGGACCGGGACAGGCTACGAGCAGTACTTC. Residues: CASSLWTGTGYEQYF.

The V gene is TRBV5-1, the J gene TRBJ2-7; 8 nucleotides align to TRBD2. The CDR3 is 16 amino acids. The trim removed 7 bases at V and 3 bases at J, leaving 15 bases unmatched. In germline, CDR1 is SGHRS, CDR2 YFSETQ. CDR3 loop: CASRGGGRGTYYEQYF. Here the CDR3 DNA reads TGCGCCAGCCGGGGGGGAGGAAGAGGGACTTACTACGAGCAGTACTTC.

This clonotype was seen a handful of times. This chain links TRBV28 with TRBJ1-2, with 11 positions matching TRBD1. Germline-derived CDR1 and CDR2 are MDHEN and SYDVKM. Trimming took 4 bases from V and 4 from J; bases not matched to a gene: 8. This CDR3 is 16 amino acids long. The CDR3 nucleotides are TGTGCCAGCAGTTCGACCCTCGGGACAGGGGGCTATGGCTACACCTTC. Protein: CASSSTLGTGGYGYTF.

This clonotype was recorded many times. Written as DNA, the CDR3 is TGCGCCAGCAGCTTGGACGGCCAGCCATATGGCTACACCTTC. This encodes CASSLDGQPYGYTF. The chain links TRBV5-1 to TRBJ1-2; D is ambiguous. V was shortened by 0 bases and J by 5 bases, with 11 bases between the two germline ends. The CDR3 totals 14 residues. Per the germline V gene, CDR1 is SGHRS and CDR2 is YFSETQ.

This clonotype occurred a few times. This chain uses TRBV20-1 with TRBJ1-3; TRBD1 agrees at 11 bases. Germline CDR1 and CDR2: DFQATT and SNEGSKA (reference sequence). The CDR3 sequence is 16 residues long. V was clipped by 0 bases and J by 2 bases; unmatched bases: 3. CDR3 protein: CSARDQGQGAGNTIYF. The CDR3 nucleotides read TGCAGTGCTAGAGATCAGGGACAGGGGGCTGGAAACACCATATATTTT.

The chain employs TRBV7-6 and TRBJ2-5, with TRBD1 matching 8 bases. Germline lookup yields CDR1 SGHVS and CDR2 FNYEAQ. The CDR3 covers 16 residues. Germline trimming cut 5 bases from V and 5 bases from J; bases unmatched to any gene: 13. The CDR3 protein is CASSPTRRGRTETQYF. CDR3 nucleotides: TGTGCCAGCAGCCCGACCCGCAGGGGGCGGACGGAGACCCAGTACTTC.

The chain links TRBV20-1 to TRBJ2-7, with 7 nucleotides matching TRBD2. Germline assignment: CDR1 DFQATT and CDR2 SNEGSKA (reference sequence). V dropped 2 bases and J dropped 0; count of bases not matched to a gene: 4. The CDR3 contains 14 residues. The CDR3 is CSARRLADSYEQYF. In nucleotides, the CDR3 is TGCAGTGCTAGAAGGCTAGCGGACTCCTACGAGCAGTACTTC.

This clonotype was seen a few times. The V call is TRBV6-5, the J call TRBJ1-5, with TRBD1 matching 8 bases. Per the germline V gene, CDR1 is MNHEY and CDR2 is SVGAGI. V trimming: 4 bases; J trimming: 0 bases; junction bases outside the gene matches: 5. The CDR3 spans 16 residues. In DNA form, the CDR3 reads TGTGCCAGCAGTTCGACAGGGGATGATAGCAATCAGCCCCAGCATTTT. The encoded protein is CASSSTGDDSNQPQHF.

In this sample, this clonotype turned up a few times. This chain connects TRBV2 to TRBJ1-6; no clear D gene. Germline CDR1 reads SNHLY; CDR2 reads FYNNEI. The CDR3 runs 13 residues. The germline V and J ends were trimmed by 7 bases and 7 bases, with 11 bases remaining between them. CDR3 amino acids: CASNIELNSPLHF. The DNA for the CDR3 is TGTGCCAGCAACATCGAATTAAATTCACCCCTCCACTTT.